The next 29 T cell receptor beta chains were all read from a single sample in a study of Tregs in tolerant kidney transplant recipients. The repertoire was sequenced with immunoSEQ multiplex PCR; TCRdb's copy has only in-frame clones and lacks some. The sample yields roughly 99,000 clones, approximately 94% seen once. This material consisted of CD4+ T cells from blood, taken before the transplant. Every receptor here comes from a human donor who received a combined kidney and bone marrow transplant.

This clone was recorded once. V gene TRBV7-6 combines with J gene TRBJ2-7; 8 bases agree with TRBD1. V shed 2 bases, J shed 5 bases, and the junction held 5 bases outside the gene matches. This CDR3 has 14 residues. The V gene's germline CDR1 is SGHVS and CDR2 FNYEAQ. CDR3 sequence: CASSLSQGADEQYF. For the CDR3, the DNA is TGTGCCAGCAGCTTATCGCAGGGGGCCGACGAGCAGTACTTC.

The chain is built from TRBV18 and TRBJ2-3; possible D gene TRBD2, 5 bases. This CDR3 is built from 12 residues. With 6 bases removed from V and 5 bases from J, the gap between germline ends came to 9 bases. Germline loops: CDR1 KGHSH, CDR2 LQKENI. In DNA, the CDR3 is TGTGCCAGCTCCCCGGCGGGAGATACGCAGTATTTT. This sequence encodes CASSPAGDTQYF.

The chain joins TRBV11-3 to TRBJ2-7, with 12 bases aligning to TRBD1. Germline CDR1 and CDR2: SGHNT and YENEEA. V dropped 7 bases and J dropped 6; count of bases not matched to a gene: 10. The CDR3 runs 15 residues. This chain's CDR3 is CASTDTGQGAGEQYF. CDR3 nucleotide sequence: TGTGCCAGCACCGATACGGGACAGGGGGCGGGCGAGCAGTACTTC. The full variable domain, its missing parts supplied by reference TRBV11-3 and TRBJ2-7, is EAGVVQSPRYKIIEKKQPVAFWCNPISGHNTLYWYLQNLGQGPELLIRYENEEAVDDSQLPKDRFSAERLKGVDSTLKIQPAELGDSAVYLCASTDTGQGAGEQYFGPGTRLTVT.

The V and J genes are TRBV12-5 and TRBJ1-2, with D unclear. The CDR3 has 15 amino acids. The germline gives CDR1 LGHNT, CDR2 FRNRAP. V was cut by 0 bases and J by 7 bases, with 15 bases left in between. The CDR3 here is CASGLVIEGRPGYTF. Here the CDR3 DNA reads TGTGCTAGTGGTTTGGTAATAGAAGGCAGGCCTGGCTACACCTTC.

The CDR3 here is CASSYFRGGYEQYF. The DNA of the CDR3 is TGTGCCAGCAGTTACTTTCGGGGGGGCTACGAGCAGTACTTC. The chain couples TRBV6-6 to TRBJ2-7; 8 nucleotides align to TRBD2. The length of the CDR3 is 14 residues. Trimming at V came to 1 base and at J to 3 bases, leaving 2 bases not matched to a gene. The germline V gene has CDR1 MNHNY and CDR2 SVGAGI (reference sequence).

In nucleotides, the CDR3 is TGTGCCAGCAGCTTGGACAGGTCAATATGGACCCAGTACTTC. It is translated as CASSLDRSIWTQYF. The chain recombines TRBV5-6 with TRBJ2-5; possibly TRBD1 for D (5 bases). Germline CDR1 is SGHDT and CDR2 is YYEEEE. V lost 0 bases and J 7 bases, leaving 13 bases between the germline ends. This CDR3 comprises 14 residues.

CDR3 DNA sequence: TGTGCCAGCAGTTTCAACGAGCAGTACTTC. Its protein product is CASSFNEQYF. The chain uses TRBV28 and TRBJ2-7; no definite D call. Trimming cost V 3 bases and J 5 bases, with 2 bases left between them. CDR1 is MDHEN, CDR2 SYDVKM, per germline. The CDR3 covers 10 residues.

This chain uses TRBV7-2 with TRBJ1-5, with D perhaps TRBD1 (5 bases). The CDR3 is made up of 16 amino acids. Germline-derived CDR1 and CDR2 are SGHTA and FQGNSA. The V end was cut by 0 bases, the J end by 0 bases, with 9 bases between. CDR3 amino acids: CASSLAGEYSNQPQHF. The CDR3 bases are TGTGCCAGCAGCTTAGCAGGGGAATATAGCAATCAGCCCCAGCATTTT.

The rearrangement links TRBV25-1 to TRBJ1-1; the D gene is possibly TRBD1 (5 bases). Germline V CDR1 and CDR2: MGHDK, SYGVNS. The CDR3 runs 12 residues. Deletions cut 4 bases from V and 7 bases from J, with 10 bases between. CDR3 in amino acids: CASSGAGFEAFF. The CDR3 DNA sequence: TGTGCCAGCAGTGGGGCAGGGTTTGAAGCTTTCTTT. The whole variable domain, filled in from reference TRBV25-1 and TRBJ1-1, reads EADIYQTPRYLVIGTGKKITLECSQTMGHDKMYWYQQDPGMELHLIHYSYGVNSTEKGDLSSESTVSRIRTEHFPLTLESARPSHTSQYLCASSGAGFEAFFGQGTRLTVV.

The rearrangement joins TRBV4-2 to TRBJ1-2; D is undetermined. CDR1 and CDR2 from the germline V gene are LGHNA and YNFKEQ. The CDR3 covers 15 residues. V was cut by 1 base and J by 5 bases, with 14 bases left in between. CDR3 nucleotides: TGTGCCAGCAGCCAAGGTTTCACAGTATCTTATGGCTACACCTTC. This codes for CASSQGFTVSYGYTF.

This chain links TRBV11-3 with TRBJ2-7; weak D call: TRBD2 (6 bases). This CDR3 is 14 amino acids long. CDR1 is SGHNT, CDR2 YENEEA, per germline. V gave up 3 bases and J gave up 2 bases, with 11 bases separating them. CDR3 nucleotides: TGTGCCAGCAGCTTGGGGGGAGAGGCCTACGAGCAGTACTTC. Its protein is CASSLGGEAYEQYF. Filled out from reference TRBV11-3 and TRBJ2-7, the complete variable domain reads EAGVVQSPRYKIIEKKQPVAFWCNPISGHNTLYWYLQNLGQGPELLIRYENEEAVDDSQLPKDRFSAERLKGVDSTLKIQPAELGDSAVYLCASSLGGEAYEQYFGPGTRLTVT.

This chain uses TRBV28 with TRBJ2-1; no clear D. CDR3 length equals 13 residues. V lost 7 bases, J lost 9 bases, and 16 bases lay in between. The V gene's germline CDR1 is MDHEN and CDR2 SYDVKM. CDR3 amino acids: CASTPGRESEQFF. CDR3 DNA: TGTGCCAGCACCCCCGGTCGTGAGTCTGAGCAGTTCTTC.

Details on this clone: The sample carries other DNA sequences with the same CDR3. This chain links TRBV19 with TRBJ1-1; no clear D gene. The CDR3 length is 13 residues. The V gene's germline CDR1 is LNHDA and CDR2 SQIVND (reference sequence). The ends were cut back, 5 bases at V and 1 base at J, with 8 bases in the middle. CDR3 coding DNA: TGTGCCAGTAGTTACACGGGGAACACTGAAGCTTTCTTT. Amino acid sequence: CASSYTGNTEAFF.

V and J are TRBV6-5 and TRBJ2-7, with D maybe TRBD2 (6 bases). Looked up from germline, CDR1 is MNHEY and CDR2 is SVGAGI. This CDR3 region has 13 residues. The V end lost 7 bases, the J end lost 0 bases, and 10 bases lay between the germline ends. CDR3 sequence reads: CASKTRTSYEQYF. Here the CDR3 DNA reads TGTGCCAGCAAGACTAGAACCTCCTACGAGCAGTACTTC.

In DNA form, the CDR3 reads TGCGCCAGCAGACGACGGGGAGGGTCCAGCACAGATACGCAGTATTTT. This codes for CASRRRGGSSTDTQYF. The rearrangement uses TRBV23-1 and TRBJ2-3; 7 nucleotides match TRBD2. TRBV23-1 is treated as an ORF (open reading frame) with a function not yet certain. J gave up 0 bases and V 6 bases, and 9 bases lay outside the gene matches. The CDR3 consists of 16 residues.

The CDR3 bases are TGCGCCAGCAGCCAAGTAGCCGCCCGCGGTCAGCCCCAGCATTTT. It is translated as CASSQVAARGQPQHF. The chain joins TRBV4-1 to TRBJ1-5; D unclear. Germline loops: CDR1 MGHRA, CDR2 YSYEKL. The CDR3 is 15 residues long. V was trimmed by 1 base and J by 6 bases, leaving 13 bases between them.

Notes on this clone: The same CDR3 also results from other DNA sequences found in this sample. The V call is TRBV30, the J call TRBJ1-6; 9 positions agree with TRBD1. Germline loops: CDR1 GTSNPN, CDR2 SVGIG (reference sequence). Germline trimming cut 5 bases from V and 10 bases from J; bases unmatched to any gene: 12. CDR3 length equals 15 residues. CDR3 sequence (DNA): TGTGCCTGGGAAACTTCCGGGACAGGGTTCTCACCCCTCCACTTT. It is translated as CAWETSGTGFSPLHF.

This clone appeared a single time. The chain is built from TRBV11-3 and TRBJ2-7; 10 nucleotides line up with TRBD2. V shed 5 bases and J 4 bases; nucleotides not matched to a gene: 5. This CDR3 is 14 amino acids long. Germline CDR1 reads SGHNT; CDR2 reads YENEEA. The DNA of the CDR3 is TGTGCCAGCAGCCGTTCGGGACTAGCGTACGAGCAGTACTTC. Amino acids: CASSRSGLAYEQYF.

This clone was detected only a few times. The rearrangement links TRBV30 to TRBJ1-3, with a possible D match to TRBD1 (6 bases). CDR1 GTSNPN and CDR2 SVGIG come from the germline V gene (reference sequence). The V and J ends lost 4 bases and 4 bases respectively, with 14 bases between them. CDR3 length: 14 residues. The CDR3 spells CAWNRVNTGNTIYF. CDR3 bases: TGTGCCTGGAACAGGGTAAATACAGGAAACACCATATATTTT.

The chain is built from TRBV7-2 and TRBJ2-2; 13 bases match TRBD2. V shed 7 bases and J 3 bases; nucleotides not matched to a gene: 2. CDR1 SGHTA and CDR2 FQGNSA come from the germline V gene. The CDR3 has 15 residues. CDR3 sequence: CASKTSGGDTGELFF. As DNA, the CDR3 is TGTGCCAGCAAAACTAGCGGGGGGGACACCGGGGAGCTGTTTTTT.

The chain employs TRBV25-1 and TRBJ2-7; a weak D match, TRBD2 (6 bases). Trimming took 7 bases from V and 2 from J, leaving 24 bases between them. CDR3 length: 17 amino acids. Germline CDR1 reads MGHDK; CDR2 reads SYGVNS. As DNA, the CDR3 is TGTGCCAGCAAGGAGTTATCGGGAGTGCCTTATACCTACGAGCAGTACTTC. Amino acid sequence: CASKELSGVPYTYEQYF.

This rearrangement joins TRBV5-4 to TRBJ2-7; TRBD2 matches at 12 bases. The V segment lost 3 bases and the J segment 6 bases; nucleotides outside the gene matches: 10. CDR1 SGHNT and CDR2 YYREEE come from the germline V gene (reference sequence). This CDR3 has 16 residues. The CDR3 nucleotides are TGTGCCAGCAGCTCGGCTAGCGGGAGGGCCTCCCCCGAGCAGTACTTC. Amino acid sequence: CASSSASGRASPEQYF.

This chain connects TRBV6-1 to TRBJ1-1, with TRBD1 identical over 10 bases. This CDR3 contains 15 residues. From germline, CDR1 is MNHNS and CDR2 SASEGT. The V gene end was trimmed by 6 bases and the J gene end by 3 bases; junction bases not matched to a gene: 7. CDR3 sequence: CASSPGGTGDTEAFF. Here the CDR3 DNA reads TGTGCCAGCAGCCCCGGGGGGACAGGGGACACTGAAGCTTTCTTT.

CDR3 region: CASSFGTSGGYNEQFF. CDR3 DNA: TGTGCCAGCAGCTTCGGGACTAGCGGGGGGTACAATGAGCAGTTCTTC. V gene TRBV11-3 combines with J gene TRBJ2-1; 15 bases match TRBD2. This CDR3 is 16 amino acids long. Germline values: CDR1 SGHNT, CDR2 YENEEA. Unmatched junction bases numbered 1, after V lost 3 bases and J lost 4 bases.

J is TRBJ1-2 and V is TRBV7-8; possibly TRBD1 for D (6 bases). The V end was cut by 0 bases, the J end by 0 bases, with 23 bases between. Germline V lookup: CDR1 SGHVS, CDR2 FQNEAQ. This CDR3 has 20 amino acids. CDR3 protein: CASSLASNRQVRGANYGYTF. CDR3 sequence (DNA): TGTGCCAGCAGCTTAGCGTCAAACAGACAGGTTCGCGGAGCTAACTATGGCTACACCTTC.

The chain joins TRBV6-4 to TRBJ1-4, with unresolved D. The CDR3 runs to 12 residues. With 7 bases removed from V and 6 bases from J, the gap between germline ends came to 9 bases. Per germline, CDR1 MRHNA and CDR2 SNTAGT. CDR3 loop: CASIVADEKLFF. Written as DNA, the CDR3 is TGTGCCAGCATCGTGGCGGATGAAAAACTGTTTTTT.

The chain carries TRBV15 and TRBJ1-2, with a tentative D call TRBD1 (5 bases). Germline loops: CDR1 LNHNV, CDR2 YYDKDF (reference sequence). The V end was cut by 4 bases, the J end by 7 bases, with 16 bases between. The CDR3 is 14 residues long. CDR3 nucleotides: TGTGCCACCAGCACCTATGGGGGGGAAGCTGGCTACACCTTC. Its translation: CATSTYGGEAGYTF.

The chain links TRBV30 to TRBJ2-7; TRBD1 aligns across 9 bases. The length of the CDR3 is 15 residues. Germline trimming cut 3 bases from V and 2 bases from J; bases unmatched to any gene: 8. Germline V gene lookup returns CDR1 GTSNPN and CDR2 SVGIG (reference sequence). CDR3 bases: TGTGCCTGGAGCAAGGACAGGGGTAGAACCTACGAGCAGTACTTC. Its translation is CAWSKDRGRTYEQYF.

The CDR3 protein is CASIQTGLSYEQYF. In DNA, the CDR3 is TGTGCCAGCATTCAGACAGGCCTTTCCTACGAGCAGTACTTC. This chain links TRBV6-1 with TRBJ2-5, with D maybe TRBD1 (6 bases). The better agreement between TRBJ2-7 and the DNA end casts doubt on the J call. Germline V gene lookup returns CDR1 MNHNS and CDR2 SASEGT. The CDR3 runs to 14 residues.